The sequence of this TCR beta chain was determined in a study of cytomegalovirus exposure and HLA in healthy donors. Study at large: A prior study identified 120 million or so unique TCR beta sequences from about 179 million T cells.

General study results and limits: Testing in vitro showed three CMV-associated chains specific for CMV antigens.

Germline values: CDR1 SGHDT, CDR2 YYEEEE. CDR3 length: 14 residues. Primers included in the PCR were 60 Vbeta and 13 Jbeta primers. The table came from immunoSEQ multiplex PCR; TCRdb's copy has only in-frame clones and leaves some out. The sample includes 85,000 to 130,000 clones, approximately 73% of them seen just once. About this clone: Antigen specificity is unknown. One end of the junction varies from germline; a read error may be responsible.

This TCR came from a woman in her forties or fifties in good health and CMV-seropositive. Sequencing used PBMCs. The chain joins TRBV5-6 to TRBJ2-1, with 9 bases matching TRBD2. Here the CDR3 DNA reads TGTGCCAGCCGCTTGACTAGCGGAGACAATGAGCAGTTCTTC. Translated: CASRLTSGDNEQFF.